Each of the 22 T cell receptor beta chains below was sequenced from the same sample in a study of cytomegalovirus exposure and HLA in healthy donors. A multiplex PCR was run with 60 Vbeta primers and 13 Jbeta primers. Method: immunoSEQ multiplex PCR; TCRdb's copy keeps in-frame clones and lacks some. The top ten clones hold roughly 13% of a sample with approximately 110,000 clones, 70% to 85% of them seen once. Sample: PBMCs. Receptors originate from a middle-aged woman in good health and CMV-seropositive.

The chain joins TRBV6-6 to TRBJ1-4; 7 bases fit TRBD1. The CDR3 consists of 15 residues. The trim removed 6 bases at V and 7 bases at J, leaving 11 bases unmatched. Germline loops: CDR1 MNHNY, CDR2 SVGAGI (reference sequence). CDR3 amino acids: CASSPGQVASEKLFF. The CDR3, as DNA: TGTGCCAGCAGCCCAGGACAGGTAGCGAGTGAAAAACTGTTTTTT.

This chain uses TRBV30 with TRBJ1-6; D ambiguous. The CDR3 is 15 residues long. Trimming left V 3 bases short and J 7 bases short, with 16 bases between. The germline V gene has CDR1 GTSNPN and CDR2 SVGIG (reference sequence). The CDR3 loop is CAWSPDAGDNSPLHF. DNA of the CDR3: TGTGCCTGGAGCCCCGACGCGGGAGACAATTCACCCCTCCACTTT.

This clone was seen once. The chain joins TRBV10-2 to TRBJ2-7; D might be TRBD1 (5 bases). The CDR3 sequence is 12 residues long. V dropped 4 bases and J dropped 5 bases, with 9 bases sitting between them. The germline V gene encodes CDR1 WSHSY and CDR2 SAAADI. The CDR3 DNA reads TGCGCCAGCAGTGTGTCCAGGGACGAGCAGTACTTC. Its translation: CASSVSRDEQYF.

The chain has TRBV2 and TRBJ1-5, with a weak D call TRBD1 (6 bases). V was trimmed by 7 bases and J by 2 bases, leaving 12 bases between them. Germline assignment: CDR1 SNHLY and CDR2 FYNNEI. The CDR3 loop spans 14 amino acids. The CDR3 spells CASNKQGRNQPQHF. The CDR3 nucleotides read TGTGCCAGCAATAAGCAGGGGCGCAATCAGCCCCAGCATTTT.

The chain employs TRBV18 and TRBJ2-2, with 13 positions matching TRBD2. From germline, CDR1 is KGHSH and CDR2 LQKENI. J gave up 7 bases and V 2 bases, and 7 bases lay outside the gene matches. This CDR3 contains 17 residues. The CDR3 region is CASSPSTSGRAVGELFF. CDR3 DNA: TGTGCCAGCTCACCAAGCACTAGCGGGAGGGCCGTCGGGGAGCTGTTTTTT.

Regarding this clone: Germline and junction disagree at one end, which may indicate a read error. The rearrangement joins TRBV7-9 to TRBJ2-7, with 8 bases fitting TRBD2. Germline V gene data show CDR1 as SEHNR and CDR2 as FQNEAQ (reference sequence). The CDR3 has 15 residues. CDR3 protein: CSSSSSGSYPYEQYF. Written as DNA, the CDR3 is TGTTCCAGCAGCTCGAGCGGGAGTTACCCCTACGAGCAGTACTTC.

The J gene is TRBJ2-2, the V gene TRBV5-1; TRBD1 aligns across 9 bases. The J segment lost 2 bases and the V segment lost 2 bases, leaving 4 bases of the junction unmatched. Germline loops: CDR1 SGHRS, CDR2 YFSETQ. CDR3 length: 16 residues. CDR3 sequence reads: CASSFGDRVNTGELFF. The DNA for the CDR3 is TGCGCCAGCAGCTTCGGGGACAGGGTCAACACCGGGGAGCTGTTTTTT.

This clone has more than one count but fewer than ten. The V gene is TRBV28, the J gene TRBJ2-1; D is uncertain. The V gene's germline CDR1 is MDHEN and CDR2 SYDVKM. The V gene lost 5 bases and the J gene lost 6 bases, with 14 bases spanning the gap. The CDR3 contains 14 residues. The CDR3 DNA sequence: TGTGCCAGCAGTGATAGCAGCCGTTTCAATGAGCAGTTCTTC. This translates into CASSDSSRFNEQFF.

The genes are TRBV6-1 and TRBJ2-2, with TRBD2 identical over 9 bases. The CDR3 has 15 residues. The J segment lost 5 bases and the V segment lost 2 bases, leaving 3 bases of the junction unmatched. Germline CDR1 reads MNHNS; CDR2 reads SASEGT. CDR3 in DNA: TGTGCCAGCAGTGAAACTAGCGGGTCTACCGGGGAGCTGTTTTTT. Its protein product is CASSETSGSTGELFF.

V and J are TRBV4-2 and TRBJ1-2; 9 bases match TRBD1. The length of the CDR3 is 19 residues. Germline CDR1 reads LGHNA; CDR2 reads YNFKEQ. After removal of 0 bases from V and 2 bases from J, the junction contained 13 bases not matched to a gene. In nucleotides, the CDR3 is TGTGCCAGCAGCCAAGATCTTGGGACAGGGAGCGGATGGAACTATGGCTACACCTTC. Translation: CASSQDLGTGSGWNYGYTF.

The genes are TRBV19 and TRBJ2-1; 9 nucleotides align to TRBD2. Unmatched junction bases numbered 16, after V lost 4 bases and J lost 3 bases. The germline V gene has CDR1 LNHDA and CDR2 SQIVND (reference sequence). CDR3 length: 19 residues. DNA for the CDR3: TGTGCCAGTAGTACCCGACAGGGTGGGCCTAGCGGGGTCTACAATGAGCAGTTCTTC. Protein sequence: CASSTRQGGPSGVYNEQFF.

In this sample, this clone turned up a few times. J is TRBJ2-1 and V is TRBV5-6, with 9 bases identical to TRBD2. V gave up 3 bases and J gave up 8 bases; unmatched junction bases: 12. CDR1 is SGHDT, CDR2 YYEEEE, per germline. The CDR3 consists of 16 residues. This CDR3 reads CASSYDLSGSFDEQFF. The CDR3 region has the DNA TGTGCCAGCAGCTATGACCTTAGCGGGAGCTTCGATGAGCAGTTCTTC.

This clone was seen more than once but under ten times. CDR3 amino acids: CASSPGVAGYDNEQFF. In DNA, the CDR3 is TGTGCCAGCAGCCCTGGGGTAGCGGGATATGACAATGAGCAGTTCTTC. The chain is built from TRBV7-9 and TRBJ2-1, with 8 bases identical to TRBD2. CDR3 length equals 16 residues. The ends lost 5 bases at V and 5 bases at J; junction bases unmatched: 11. CDR1 and CDR2 from the germline V gene are SEHNR and FQNEAQ (reference sequence). Drawing the rest from reference TRBV7-9 and TRBJ2-1, the complete variable domain is DTGVSQNPRHKITKRGQNVTFRCDPISEHNRLYWYRQTLGQGPEFLTYFQNEAQLEKSRLLSDRFSAERPKGSFSTLEIQRTEQGDSAMYLCASSPGVAGYDNEQFFGPGTRLTVL.

V gene TRBV6-6 combines with J gene TRBJ2-7; 9 bases align to TRBD2. Germline V gene sequence: CDR1 MNHNY, CDR2 SVGAGI (reference sequence). This CDR3 region has 15 residues. Trimming took 7 bases from V and 2 from J; bases not matched to a gene: 9. The chain's CDR3 is CASKTGIAGAYEQYF. CDR3 sequence (DNA): TGTGCCAGCAAGACGGGTATAGCGGGAGCCTACGAGCAGTACTTC.

This clone was recorded only once. J is TRBJ1-6 and V is TRBV6-1, with a tentative D call TRBD1 (5 bases). V lost 3 bases and J 6 bases, leaving 12 bases between the germline ends. Germline V CDR1 and CDR2: MNHNS, SASEGT. The CDR3 covers 15 residues. The CDR3 region is CASSDGGRGNSPLHF. DNA of the CDR3: TGTGCCAGCAGTGACGGGGGACGAGGTAATTCACCCCTCCACTTT.

The chain couples TRBV14 to TRBJ1-1; D may be TRBD1 (6 bases). This CDR3 has 15 residues. Germline values: CDR1 SGHDN, CDR2 FVKESK. Trimming left V 6 bases short and J 4 bases short, with 18 bases between. CDR3 bases: TGTGCCAGCAGTTCCCGCCGGGACATATCCACTGAAGCTTTCTTT. The encoded protein is CASSSRRDISTEAFF.

This chain joins TRBV19 and TRBJ1-5; 7 bases match TRBD1. The CDR3 has 16 amino acids. Germline V gives CDR1 LNHDA, CDR2 SQIVND (reference sequence). V lost 3 bases, J lost 3 bases, and 8 bases stayed unmatched. The CDR3 spells CASSITGATFNQPQHF. The CDR3 DNA sequence: TGTGCCAGTAGTATTACAGGGGCGACATTCAATCAGCCCCAGCATTTT.

This chain links TRBV19 with TRBJ2-6; the match to TRBD1 covers 8 bases. With 6 bases clipped from V and 3 bases from J, the junction kept 13 bases outside the gene matches. Germline-derived CDR1 and CDR2 are LNHDA and SQIVND (reference sequence). The CDR3 has 18 residues. CDR3: CASRESGGEYSGANVLTF. The CDR3 DNA sequence: TGTGCCAGTAGAGAATCAGGGGGCGAGTATAGTGGGGCCAACGTCCTGACTTTC.

The rearrangement links TRBV4-2 to TRBJ2-3; 12 bases fit TRBD2. The CDR3 sequence is 15 residues long. Germline V gene lookup returns CDR1 LGHNA and CDR2 YNFKEQ. The V gene end was trimmed by 6 bases and the J gene end by 5 bases; junction bases not matched to a gene: 6. The CDR3 loop reads CASRRTSGMVDTQYF. The CDR3 DNA reads as TGTGCCAGCAGGCGGACTAGCGGGATGGTAGATACGCAGTATTTT.

This clone was seen just once. The chain has TRBV11-2 and TRBJ1-3; weak D call: TRBD1 (6 bases). Germline CDR1 and CDR2: SGHAT and FQNNGV. V shed 5 bases and J shed 0 bases, with 11 bases lying between them. The CDR3 sequence is 15 residues long. The CDR3 sequence is CASSLRGLSGNTIYF. The CDR3 DNA reads TGTGCCAGCAGCCTCAGGGGCCTCTCTGGAAACACCATATATTTT.

The J gene is TRBJ2-7, the V gene TRBV30, with TRBD1 matching over 8 bases. This CDR3 is built from 15 residues. After removal of 5 bases from V and 0 bases from J, the junction contained 9 bases not matched to a gene. Germline V gene lookup returns CDR1 GTSNPN and CDR2 SVGIG (reference sequence). The CDR3 sequence is CAWGKGQAISYEQYF. For the CDR3, the DNA is TGTGCCTGGGGTAAGGGACAGGCGATCTCCTACGAGCAGTACTTC.

This clone was detected a few times. V usage is TRBV7-2 and J usage is TRBJ2-7; D unresolved. The J call may be incorrect, as the DNA end agrees better with TRBJ2-1. Germline V gene sequence: CDR1 SGHTA, CDR2 FQGNSA. There are 15 residues in the CDR3. The DNA for the CDR3 is TGTGCCAGCAGCTTAGTGAGCGCCAATAACAATGAGCAGTTCTTC. Translation gives CASSLVSANNNEQFF.